These 24 T cell receptor beta chains were sequenced from one sample in a study of T cell responses to AZD1222 COVID-19 vaccine. Sequencing was performed with immunoSEQ multiplex PCR; in TCRdb, only in-frame clones are kept and a portion is missing. The table records 250,000 to 300,000 clones, around 93% of them present only once. This specimen was peripheral blood, taken 28 days after the second AZD1222 dose. The receptors were gathered from an adult who received the AZD1222 COVID-19 vaccine.

The V and J genes are TRBV7-2 and TRBJ2-5; D ambiguous. Trimming left V 7 bases short and J 5 bases short, with 20 bases between. The CDR3 runs 15 residues. Looked up from germline, CDR1 is SGHTA and CDR2 is FQGNSA. The CDR3 loop reads CASTSADRPVETQYF. In DNA form, the CDR3 reads TGTGCCAGCACCTCAGCCGACCGGCCCGTGGAGACCCAGTACTTC. The full variable domain, in which reference TRBV7-2 and TRBJ2-5 provide the parts outside the CDR3, is GAGVSQSPSNKVTEKGKDVELRCDPISGHTALYWYRQSLGQGLEFLIYFQGNSAPDKSGLPSDRFSAERTGGSVSTLTIQRTQQEDSAVYLCASTSADRPVETQYFGPGTRLLVL.

The chain carries TRBV24-1 and TRBJ1-5; the D is unclear. Trimming shortened V by 1 base and J by 5 bases, and 8 bases separated the two germline ends. The CDR3 spans 14 residues. In germline, CDR1 is KGHDR, CDR2 SFDVKD. The CDR3 nucleotides read TGTGCCACCAGTGATTTTTACGGTGATCAGCCCCAGCATTTT. It translates to CATSDFYGDQPQHF.

V usage is TRBV4-3 and J usage is TRBJ2-5; perhaps TRBD1 as D (5 bases). This CDR3 region has 15 residues. Trimming left V 0 bases short and J 5 bases short, with 13 bases between. CDR1 is LGHNA and CDR2 is YSLEER in the germline V gene. DNA of the CDR3: TGCGCCAGCAGCCAAGATAGGGGCCTGAGGGAGACCCAGTACTTC. Residues: CASSQDRGLRETQYF.

The chain carries TRBV5-4 and TRBJ2-7; D is undetermined. Germline lookup yields CDR1 SGHNT and CDR2 YYREEE (reference sequence). The V end was cut by 0 bases, the J end by 6 bases, with 16 bases between. The CDR3 totals 15 residues. The chain's CDR3 is CASSLDDISPSEQYF. The CDR3 DNA reads TGTGCCAGCAGCTTGGACGACATATCTCCTAGCGAGCAGTACTTC.

The chain uses TRBV2 and TRBJ1-3; D is unclear. In germline, CDR1 is SNHLY, CDR2 FYNNEI. V was pared by 3 bases and J by 0 bases, with 6 bases between. The CDR3 extends over 14 amino acids. The CDR3 DNA reads TGTGCCAGCAGTGACTCATTCTCTGGAAACACCATATATTTT. Residues: CASSDSFSGNTIYF.

V and J are TRBV5-1 and TRBJ2-5; unclear D gene. Trimming took 1 base from V and 0 from J, leaving 4 bases between them. The CDR3 is 13 amino acids. Germline V CDR1 and CDR2: SGHRS, YFSETQ. The CDR3 coding sequence is TGCGCCAGCAGCTTGAGGTACCAAGAGACCCAGTACTTC. Protein product: CASSLRYQETQYF. Full variable domain (missing parts from reference TRBV5-1 and TRBJ2-5): KAGVTQTPRYLIKTRGQQVTLSCSPISGHRSVSWYQQTPGQGLQFLFEYFSETQRNKGNFPGRFSGRQFSNSRSEMNVSTLELGDSALYLCASSLRYQETQYFGPGTRLLVL.

This chain joins TRBV28 and TRBJ2-7, with 8 bases lining up with TRBD2. Germline V gives CDR1 MDHEN, CDR2 SYDVKM. The CDR3 spans 14 residues. V trimming: 6 bases; J trimming: 0 bases; junction bases outside the gene matches: 4. Here the CDR3 DNA reads TGTGCCAGCAGAATAGCGGGGAGCTCCTACGAGCAGTACTTC. This encodes CASRIAGSSYEQYF. The whole variable domain, filled in from reference TRBV28 and TRBJ2-7, reads DVKVTQSSRYLVKRTGEKVFLECVQDMDHENMFWYRQDPGLGLRLIYFSYDVKMKEKGDIPEGYSVSREKKERFSLILESASTNQTSMYLCASRIAGSSYEQYFGPGTRLTVT.

This sequence joins TRBV7-9 and TRBJ2-5; 12 bases map to TRBD2. Germline-derived CDR1 and CDR2 are SEHNR and FQNEAQ (reference sequence). The V segment lost 5 bases and the J segment 5 bases; nucleotides outside the gene matches: 6. This CDR3 has 15 residues. The CDR3 DNA reads as TGTGCCAGCAGCACAGACGGACTAGCGGGGGAGACCCAGTACTTC. Amino acids: CASSTDGLAGETQYF.

This clone was observed a handful of times. J is TRBJ2-2 and V is TRBV3-1 (or the pseudogene TRBV3-2), with 7 bases identical to TRBD2. CDR3 length: 17 amino acids. V shed 4 bases, J shed 5 bases, and the junction held 13 bases outside the gene matches. Per germline, CDR1 LGHDT and CDR2 YNNKEL (reference sequence). CDR3 DNA sequence: TGTGCCAGCAGCCGAAGAGAAGAACTAGCGTATACCGGGGAGCTGTTTTTT. Translated, it gives CASSRREELAYTGELFF.

The V gene is TRBV24-1, the J gene TRBJ2-5; 10 positions agree with TRBD1. With 4 bases clipped from V and 4 bases from J, the junction kept 5 bases outside the gene matches. CDR3 size: 15 residues. Germline CDR1 reads KGHDR; CDR2 reads SFDVKD. Here the CDR3 reads CATSETGTGVETQYF. The CDR3 DNA reads TGTGCCACCAGTGAGACCGGGACAGGGGTAGAGACCCAGTACTTC.

The chain links TRBV19 to TRBJ2-3; D unresolved. Germline loops: CDR1 LNHDA, CDR2 SQIVND (reference sequence). The CDR3 extends over 13 amino acids. Deletions cut 6 bases from V and 7 bases from J, with 14 bases between. The CDR3 loop is CASRGSGANTQYF. CDR3 coding DNA: TGTGCCAGTAGAGGATCCGGTGCCAATACGCAGTATTTT.

The V gene is TRBV30, the J gene TRBJ1-5; D remains ambiguous. Germline-derived CDR1 and CDR2 are GTSNPN and SVGIG (reference sequence). The CDR3 has 14 residues. The germline V and J ends were trimmed by 0 bases and 9 bases, with 15 bases remaining between them. The chain's CDR3 is CAWSVPGSRLPQHF. The CDR3 region has the DNA TGTGCCTGGAGTGTACCGGGATCCCGACTGCCCCAGCATTTT.

The chain links TRBV7-2 to TRBJ2-7, with D possibly TRBD1 on 5 matching bases. V was trimmed by 5 bases and J by 4 bases, leaving 18 bases between them. The CDR3 has 15 amino acids. Germline loops: CDR1 SGHTA, CDR2 FQGNSA. In nucleotides, the CDR3 is TGTGCCAGCAGCCTTCAACCTAGGGGATCTTACGAGCAGTACTTC. Translated: CASSLQPRGSYEQYF.

Note on this clone: Other DNA sequences within the sample encode an identical CDR3. J is TRBJ2-5 and V is TRBV7-9; unclear D gene. V was pared by 2 bases and J by 5 bases, with 3 bases between. This CDR3 is 11 amino acids long. Germline V gene sequence: CDR1 SEHNR, CDR2 FQNEAQ (reference sequence). CDR3 nucleotides: TGTGCCAGCAGCTTATCGGAGACCCAGTACTTC. Translated: CASSLSETQYF.

As concerns this clone: In the same sample, other DNA sequences code for this CDR3. The chain employs TRBV7-2 and TRBJ1-2; unclear D gene. Germline CDR1 and CDR2: SGHTA and FQGNSA. This CDR3 is built from 12 residues. The ends were cut back, 1 base at V and 8 bases at J, with 8 bases in the middle. Here the CDR3 DNA reads TGTGCCAGCAGCTTAGAAGTAGGGGGCTACACCTTC. The encoded protein is CASSLEVGGYTF.

The V and J genes are TRBV3-1 (or the pseudogene TRBV3-2) and TRBJ2-1, with 7 nucleotides matching TRBD2. This CDR3 region has 14 residues. The germline CDR1 and CDR2 sequences are LGHDT and YNNKEL (reference sequence). V trimming: 5 bases; J trimming: 7 bases; junction bases outside the gene matches: 8. The CDR3 loop reads CASSGGGGGNEQFF. The DNA of the CDR3 is TGTGCCAGCAGCGGGGGGGGTGGAGGGAATGAGCAGTTCTTC.

The rearrangement uses TRBV10-3 and TRBJ1-4, with D hard to call. The germline V gene encodes CDR1 ENHRY and CDR2 SYGVKD. The CDR3 consists of 15 residues. Trimming stripped 0 bases from V and 4 bases from J, with 9 bases between. The CDR3 DNA follows: TGTGCCATCAGTGAGTCGGGCAGAATTAATGAAAAACTGTTTTTT. Translating gives CAISESGRINEKLFF.

The genes are TRBV18 and TRBJ1-1; D is unclear. Trimming shortened V by 3 bases and J by 1 base, and 12 bases separated the two germline ends. The germline V gene encodes CDR1 KGHSH and CDR2 LQKENI. This CDR3 has 15 residues. The DNA for the CDR3 is TGTGCCAGCTCACCGCTACAGTTAGGGAACACTGAAGCTTTCTTT. Translation gives CASSPLQLGNTEAFF. The full variable domain, with the rest looked up from reference TRBV18 and TRBJ1-1, is NAGVMQNPRHLVRRRGQEARLRCSPMKGHSHVYWYRQLPEEGLKFMVYLQKENIIDESGMPKERFSAEFPKEGPSILRIQQVVRGDSAAYFCASSPLQLGNTEAFFGQGTRLTVV.

This rearrangement joins TRBV28 to TRBJ2-7; D is possibly TRBD1 or TRBD2 (5 bases each). This CDR3 comprises 14 residues. The V end was cut by 3 bases, the J end by 2 bases, with 11 bases between. Germline CDR1 MDHEN, CDR2 SYDVKM. The CDR3 bases are TGTGCCAGCAGTTTGATGGGGGTAACCTACGAGCAGTACTTC. It translates to CASSLMGVTYEQYF.

V gene TRBV27 combines with J gene TRBJ1-1; D is undetermined. Germline lookup yields CDR1 MNHEY and CDR2 SMNVEV (reference sequence). This CDR3 region has 12 residues. V was clipped by 7 bases and J by 2 bases, with 8 bases between them. CDR3 protein: CASISINTEAFF. The DNA of the CDR3 is TGTGCCAGCATTTCGATAAACACTGAAGCTTTCTTT.

This chain uses TRBV28 with TRBJ1-2, with TRBD1 identical over 10 bases. This CDR3 is built from 13 residues. With V trimmed by 7 bases and J by 5 bases, 4 bases remained unmatched. The germline gives CDR1 MDHEN, CDR2 SYDVKM. For the CDR3, the DNA is TGTGCCAGCATCGGACAGGGGGTTTATGGCTACACCTTC. This translates into CASIGQGVYGYTF.

This chain connects TRBV28 to TRBJ1-4; TRBD1 is a possible D gene (6 bases). Germline CDR1 MDHEN, CDR2 SYDVKM. This CDR3 comprises 15 residues. The ends were cut back, 5 bases at V and 0 bases at J, with 10 bases in the middle. CDR3 coding DNA: TGTGCCAGCAGTCCGGGACACTCAACTAATGAAAAACTGTTTTTT. This gives the protein CASSPGHSTNEKLFF.

The V and J genes are TRBV7-9 and TRBJ1-2, with TRBD1 matching 9 bases. This CDR3 has 14 amino acids. The V gene end was trimmed by 1 base and the J gene end by 7 bases; junction bases not matched to a gene: 4. Germline CDR1 reads SEHNR; CDR2 reads FQNEAQ (reference sequence). The CDR3 protein is CASSLGRDRAGYTF. CDR3 sequence (DNA): TGTGCCAGCAGCTTAGGAAGGGACAGGGCTGGCTACACCTTC.

This rearrangement joins TRBV5-1 to TRBJ2-1; no clear D. This CDR3 has 14 amino acids. Germline loops: CDR1 SGHRS, CDR2 YFSETQ. Trimming pared 0 bases from V and 7 bases from J, leaving 11 bases between. CDR3: CASSLVVGRNEQFF. The CDR3 region has the DNA TGCGCCAGCAGCTTGGTGGTCGGGCGAAATGAGCAGTTCTTC.